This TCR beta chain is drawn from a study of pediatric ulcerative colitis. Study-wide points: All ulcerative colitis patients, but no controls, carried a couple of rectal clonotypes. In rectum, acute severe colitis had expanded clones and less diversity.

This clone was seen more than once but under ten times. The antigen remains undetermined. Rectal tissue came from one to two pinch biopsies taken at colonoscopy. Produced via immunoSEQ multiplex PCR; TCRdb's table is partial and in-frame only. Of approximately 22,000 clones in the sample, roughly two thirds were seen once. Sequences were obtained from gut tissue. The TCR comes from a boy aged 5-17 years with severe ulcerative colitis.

The chain's CDR3 is CAWTPTGDLYNSPLHF. The DNA of the CDR3 is TGTGCCTGGACCCCAACAGGGGATCTCTATAATTCACCCCTCCACTTT. This rearrangement joins TRBV30 to TRBJ1-6, with 7 bases aligning to TRBD1. The CDR3 totals 16 residues. After removal of 4 bases from V and 3 bases from J, the junction contained 9 bases not matched to a gene. Germline V gene sequence: CDR1 GTSNPN, CDR2 SVGIG (reference sequence).